The 17 T cell receptor beta chains reported below all come from one sample, sequenced in a study of blood T cell repertoires in COVID-19 (dated by TCRdb to the early 2020s). The library relied on the immunoSEQ multiplex PCR assay. The table comes from immuneACCESS by way of TCRdb, which keeps in-frame sequences with V and J called. Part of the clones is missing from these tables; in studies checked, under half for an unresolved V gene and the rest for unknown reasons. The sample table holds 350,000 to 450,000 clones, of which around 90% were seen once. The ten largest clonotypes hold less than 3.5% of the sample. The sample was peripheral blood. These receptor sequences come from a human donor in a cohort sampled during active COVID-19.

The chain has TRBV30 and TRBJ2-1, with 7 nucleotides matching TRBD1. Trimming cost V 4 bases and J 5 bases; bases outside gene matches: 11. The germline gives CDR1 GTSNPN, CDR2 SVGIG (reference sequence). The CDR3 sequence is 15 residues long. Written as DNA, the CDR3 is TGTGCCTGGACCAAAGGGGGCCGCCCACACAATGAGCAGTTCTTC. Its translation is CAWTKGGRPHNEQFF.

The chain employs TRBV7-3 and TRBJ1-1; no clear D. The CDR3 is made up of 14 amino acids. The ends were cut back, 5 bases at V and 1 base at J, with 11 bases in the middle. CDR1 is SGHTA and CDR2 is FQGTGA in the germline V gene. The CDR3 loop is CASSPTPGNTEAFF. The CDR3, as DNA: TGTGCCAGCAGCCCAACACCGGGGAACACTGAAGCTTTCTTT.

This clone was seen once. The V gene is TRBV23-1, the J gene TRBJ2-3; D is possibly TRBD2 (5 bases). TRBV23-1 qualifies as an ORF whose function is uncertain. V lost 2 bases and J lost 0, with 24 bases in between. The CDR3 has 20 amino acids. CDR3 sequence (DNA): TGCGCCAGCAGTCAACCCATCGCGGGTCGCAACACTTATAGCACAGATACGCAGTATTTT. Translating gives CASSQPIAGRNTYSTDTQYF.

The gene calls are TRBV30 and TRBJ2-5, with 8 positions matching TRBD2. The CDR3 extends over 14 amino acids. Germline trimming cut 0 bases from V and 7 bases from J; bases unmatched to any gene: 7. Germline CDR1 GTSNPN, CDR2 SVGIG (reference sequence). The CDR3 DNA reads TGTGCCTGGAGTGTCACGGGAGGGGGAGGGACCCAGTACTTC. Translating it yields CAWSVTGGGGTQYF.

The genes are TRBV9 and TRBJ1-2, with D possibly TRBD1 on 6 matching bases. CDR1 and CDR2 (germline): SGDLS, YYNGEE. This CDR3 is built from 14 residues. Trimming cost V 0 bases and J 4 bases, with 10 bases left between them. CDR3 sequence reads: CASSVDRVGYGYTF. The CDR3 DNA reads TGTGCCAGCAGCGTAGACAGGGTGGGCTATGGCTACACCTTC.

J is TRBJ2-2 and V is TRBV20-1; D remains ambiguous. Trimming shortened V by 3 bases and J by 3 bases, and 5 bases separated the two germline ends. This CDR3 has 12 residues. Germline loops: CDR1 DFQATT, CDR2 SNEGSKA (reference sequence). DNA of the CDR3: TGCAGTGCTAGTACATACACCGGGGAGCTGTTTTTT. Translating it yields CSASTYTGELFF.

This chain joins TRBV7-9 and TRBJ2-7, with a tentative D call TRBD2 (6 bases). The CDR3 contains 14 residues. The V gene lost 3 bases and the J gene lost 5 bases, with 14 bases spanning the gap. The germline V gene has CDR1 SEHNR and CDR2 FQNEAQ (reference sequence). CDR3 sequence: CASSFGGRTNEQYF. The CDR3 DNA reads TGTGCCAGCAGCTTTGGGGGGAGAACCAACGAGCAGTACTTC.

This rearrangement joins TRBV4-1 to TRBJ2-5; perhaps TRBD2 as D (6 bases). Per the germline V gene, CDR1 is MGHRA and CDR2 is YSYEKL. Trimming shortened V by 1 base and J by 5 bases, and 14 bases separated the two germline ends. The CDR3 length is 15 residues. The CDR3 DNA sequence: TGCGCCAGCAGCCAAGTTCACGGAGGGTCGGAGACCCAGTACTTC. Its translation: CASSQVHGGSETQYF.

V is TRBV11-1 and J is TRBJ2-7, with D tentatively TRBD1 (5 bases). CDR1 SGHAT and CDR2 FQDESV come from the germline V gene (reference sequence). The ends were cut back, 0 bases at V and 2 bases at J, with 14 bases in the middle. The CDR3 runs 16 residues. This chain's CDR3 is CASSLARGDSTYEQYF. The CDR3 nucleotides read TGTGCCAGCAGCTTAGCGAGAGGAGACAGTACCTACGAGCAGTACTTC.

V and J are TRBV6-6 and TRBJ2-3; no definite D call. The V end lost 2 bases, the J end lost 4 bases, and 10 bases lay between the germline ends. The CDR3 loop spans 14 amino acids. Per the germline V gene, CDR1 is MNHNY and CDR2 is SVGAGI (reference sequence). CDR3 nucleotides: TGTGCCAGCAGTTACCTCGCAGGTCCAGATACGCAGTATTTT. Its protein is CASSYLAGPDTQYF.

This chain joins TRBV5-5 and TRBJ1-3; D gene uncertain. The CDR3 contains 14 residues. The V end lost 2 bases, the J end lost 0 bases, and 6 bases lay between the germline ends. Germline CDR1 and CDR2: SGHKS and YYEKEE (reference sequence). The CDR3 is CASSLAYSGNTIYF. CDR3 in DNA: TGTGCCAGCAGCTTAGCTTACTCTGGAAACACCATATATTTT.

This chain links TRBV5-1 with TRBJ2-5; unclear D gene. V was cut by 0 bases and J by 6 bases, with 12 bases left in between. This CDR3 spans 14 amino acids. Germline V gives CDR1 SGHRS, CDR2 YFSETQ. The CDR3 coding sequence is TGCGCCAGCAGCTTGGCCCTGGGCTCGCAGACCCAGTACTTC. Its protein is CASSLALGSQTQYF.

The J gene is TRBJ2-7, the V gene TRBV7-6; D is ambiguous. Germline values: CDR1 SGHVS, CDR2 FNYEAQ. Trimming removed 0 bases at V and 3 bases at J, with 6 bases between. CDR3 length: 13 residues. The CDR3 coding sequence is TGTGCCAGCAGCTTAGCGGGCGTCTACGAGCAGTACTTC. Its protein is CASSLAGVYEQYF. Together with reference TRBV7-6 and TRBJ2-7, the CDR3 gives the full variable domain: GAGVSQSPRYKVTKRGQDVALRCDPISGHVSLYWYRQALGQGPEFLTYFNYEAQQDKSGLPNDRFSAERPEGSISTLTIQRTEQRDSAMYRCASSLAGVYEQYFGPGTRLTVT.

This sequence joins TRBV11-1 and TRBJ2-7, with 7 bases identical to TRBD2. The CDR3 is 13 amino acids. Germline trimming cut 7 bases from V and 6 bases from J; bases unmatched to any gene: 9. Germline assignment: CDR1 SGHAT and CDR2 FQDESV (reference sequence). CDR3 DNA: TGTGCCAGCACCCTATCCCCGGGAGGCGAGCAGTACTTC. It yields the protein CASTLSPGGEQYF.

The chain joins TRBV6-5 to TRBJ1-1; tentatively, D is TRBD1 (6 bases). Germline CDR1 reads MNHEY; CDR2 reads SVGAGI. CDR3 length equals 15 residues. Trimming pared 2 bases from V and 4 bases from J, leaving 14 bases between. CDR3 amino acids: CASSYTPTGSTEAFF. CDR3 nucleotides: TGTGCCAGCAGTTACACGCCTACAGGGTCCACTGAAGCTTTCTTT.

The chain carries TRBV19 and TRBJ1-2; 12 bases match TRBD1. This CDR3 spans 18 amino acids. V lost 6 bases and J lost 0; bases outside the gene matches: 11. Germline values: CDR1 LNHDA, CDR2 SQIVND (reference sequence). The CDR3 is CASSDNRDRGRANYGYTF. The CDR3 DNA is TGTGCCAGTAGCGACAACCGGGACAGGGGGCGGGCTAACTATGGCTACACCTTC.

V is TRBV27 and J is TRBJ1-2; D is unclear. The V end lost 0 bases, the J end lost 9 bases, and 11 bases lay between the germline ends. Germline values: CDR1 MNHEY, CDR2 SMNVEV (reference sequence). CDR3 length: 13 residues. In DNA, the CDR3 is TGTGCCAGCAGTTTATCGAGAGTTAGTAGCTACACCTTC. This encodes CASSLSRVSSYTF.